This T cell receptor beta chain was captured by sequencing in a study of cytomegalovirus exposure and HLA in healthy donors. On this clone: The target antigen is unknown.

The CDR3 is made up of 18 amino acids. Points from the study as a whole: Most sequenced TCRs were rare (though some public TCRs occurred in many donors). Cytomegalovirus association was assigned to about 150 TCR beta chains.

With 60 Vbeta and 13 Jbeta primers, the PCR was carried out. Libraries were prepared by immunoSEQ multiplex PCR; TCRdb keeps only in-frame clonotypes and omits some of them. The sample shows roughly 89,000 clones, around 76% of them seen only once. The chain has TRBV21-1 and TRBJ1-2; the tabulated D call, TRBD1, remains unverified against the DNA. TRBV21-1 corresponds to a pseudogene. Sequenced input: PBMCs. This TCR derives from a man aged 25 to 45 in good health and CMV-seropositive. The chain's CDR3 is CASSKVRDRGPSNYGYTF. The DNA for the CDR3 is TGTGCCAGCAGCAAAGTAAGGGACAGGGGCCCCTCAAACTATGGCTACACCTTC.